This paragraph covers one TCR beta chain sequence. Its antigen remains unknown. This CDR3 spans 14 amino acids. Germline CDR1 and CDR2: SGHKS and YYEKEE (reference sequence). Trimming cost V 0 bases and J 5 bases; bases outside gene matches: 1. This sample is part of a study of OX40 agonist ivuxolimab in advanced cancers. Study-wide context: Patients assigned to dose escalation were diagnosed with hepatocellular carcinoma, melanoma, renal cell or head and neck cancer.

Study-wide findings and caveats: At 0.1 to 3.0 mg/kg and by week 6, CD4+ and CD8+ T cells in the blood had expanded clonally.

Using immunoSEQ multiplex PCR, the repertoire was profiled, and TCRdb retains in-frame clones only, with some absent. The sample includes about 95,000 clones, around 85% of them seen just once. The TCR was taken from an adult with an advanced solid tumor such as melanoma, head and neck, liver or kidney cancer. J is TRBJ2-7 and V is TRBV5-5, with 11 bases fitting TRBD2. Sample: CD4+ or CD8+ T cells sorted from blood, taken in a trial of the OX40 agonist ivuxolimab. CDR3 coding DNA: TGTGCCAGCAGCTTGGAGGGACTAGCGGACGAGCAGTACTTC. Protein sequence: CASSLEGLADEQYF. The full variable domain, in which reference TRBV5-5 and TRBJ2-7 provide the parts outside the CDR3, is DAGVTQSPTHLIKTRGQQVTLRCSPISGHKSVSWYQQVLGQGPQFIFQYYEKEERGRGNFPDRFSARQFPNYSSELNVNALLLGDSALYLCASSLEGLADEQYFGPGTRLTVT.